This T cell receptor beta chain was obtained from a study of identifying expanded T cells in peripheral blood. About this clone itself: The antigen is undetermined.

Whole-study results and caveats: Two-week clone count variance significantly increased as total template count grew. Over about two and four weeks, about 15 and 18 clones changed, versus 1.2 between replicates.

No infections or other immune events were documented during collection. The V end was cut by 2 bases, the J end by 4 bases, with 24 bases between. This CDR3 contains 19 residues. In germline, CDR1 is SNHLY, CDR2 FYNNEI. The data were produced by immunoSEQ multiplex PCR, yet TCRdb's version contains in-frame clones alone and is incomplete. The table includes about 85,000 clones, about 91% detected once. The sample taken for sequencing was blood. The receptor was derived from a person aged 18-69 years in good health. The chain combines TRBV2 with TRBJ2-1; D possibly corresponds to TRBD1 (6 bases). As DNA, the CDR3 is TGTGCCAGCAGTGAAACTTATATCTTCGGGACACTTAATTACAATGAGCAGTTCTTC. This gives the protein CASSETYIFGTLNYNEQFF.